This note documents a single T cell receptor (beta chain) sequence. In this sample, this clone turned up a few times. This receptor's antigen is unknown. No base quality values were provided; no much bigger clone lies one nucleotide off. The entry originates in a study of shared clonotypes between healthy human individuals (dated by TCRdb to 2019 to 2021). Study-level background: The cohort included three men and a couple of women between 18 and 49 years of age. To increase sequencing depth and limit assay-specific biases, different laboratories used diverse techniques to prepare libraries and sequence TCR repertoires. Per donor, leukapheresis produced somewhere between about 0.85 and 9.5 billion PBMCs. To estimate repertoire size and how much clonotype sharing occurs between individuals, the study deeply sequenced the blood TCR repertoires of roughly 5 healthy adults.

Using the deep immunoSEQ assay, TCR CDR3 regions were amplified from genomic DNA by multiplex PCR. Extracted genomic DNA from each cell subset was distributed evenly across all wells of several immunoSEQ 96-well plates, and each plate was treated as a replicate. Each replicate PCR for unsorted PBMC received around 330 ng genomic DNA, equal to approximately 30,000 T cell genomes. Unsorted PBMC genomic DNA was sequenced across ten immunoSEQ deep assay plates. The purified libraries were quantified using a Qubit 3.0 fluorometer, sized with a Bioanalyzer 2100, and then quantified again using the KAPA Library Quantification kit. Each immunoSEQ 96-well plate was sequenced on its own single-read 150-cycle Illumina NextSeq 550 flow cell. As for how the authors treated the data: Because the immunoSEQ output held only junctional sequences and lacked quality scores, the filtering could not match the filtering applied to full-length reads. Sequences were annotated with PyIR, a Python wrapper for IgBLAST v1.9, using IMGT germline references to assign V/J genes and CDR3. Any read was removed if the V/J assignment was weak (E-value above 1e-6), the CDR3 was missing, or the read contained stop codons, out-of-frame junctions, or ambiguous translated residues. V3J clonotypes were defined as sequences sharing the same inferred V gene, J gene, and CDR3 amino acid sequence. The percentage overlap between two repertoires was calculated by dividing the number of shared unique clonotypes by the size of the smaller repertoire. Repertoire richness was assessed with RTK rarefaction, the Chao1 estimator, and Recon v2.1 estimates of unobserved clonotypes. What TCRdb holds here is the immuneACCESS table cut down to in-frame rearrangements. Part of the clones is not present; checked against another copy, under half of the missing clones reflect an unresolved V gene, and the others are unexplained. Clone size and V and J calls were adopted from that table, with D and trimming inferred from the DNA. The sample data list 490,000 or so clones, and less than 80% of these were observed just once. Approximately 12% of the sample is in the top ten clones.

CDR1 SQVTM and CDR2 ANQGSEA were looked up in the germline V gene. The CDR3 has 11 amino acids, counting the end cysteine and phenylalanine. Kept here is only the CDR3 DNA, which spans 33 bases and is read in frame from base 1. At the junction V is shortened by 4 bases and J by 5 bases, with 8 bases in between. The paper's findings and limits, for the study overall: The genetic and exposure-history diversity represented was limited by the small number of donors. Sampling was restricted to blood, and TCR repertoires in tissue are likely to differ from TCR repertoires in blood. Based on pairwise subsampling, the degree of clonotype sharing among donors was expected to be affected by sequencing depth.

The donors were healthy, HIV-negative adults who had no recently reported acute infections or vaccinations. Every donor was a Caucasian adult living in Nashville, Tennessee, USA. For unsorted samples, about 90 million PBMCs were counted and genomic DNA was extracted with the QIAamp DNA Blood Mini kit. After blood collection by leukapheresis, PBMCs were isolated using Ficoll-Histopaque density gradient centrifugation and then cryopreserved in the vapor phase of liquid nitrogen. Material for sequencing was PBMCs. The chain employs TRBV29-1 and TRBJ2-5, with the D segment identity uncertain. This clonotype originated in a woman aged 40 to 50 in good health. Some clones in this sample may be carry-over from other donors' samples. CDR3 protein: CSVASSETQYF. The nucleotides read TGCAGCGTTGCCTCTTCGGAGACCCAGTACTTC.